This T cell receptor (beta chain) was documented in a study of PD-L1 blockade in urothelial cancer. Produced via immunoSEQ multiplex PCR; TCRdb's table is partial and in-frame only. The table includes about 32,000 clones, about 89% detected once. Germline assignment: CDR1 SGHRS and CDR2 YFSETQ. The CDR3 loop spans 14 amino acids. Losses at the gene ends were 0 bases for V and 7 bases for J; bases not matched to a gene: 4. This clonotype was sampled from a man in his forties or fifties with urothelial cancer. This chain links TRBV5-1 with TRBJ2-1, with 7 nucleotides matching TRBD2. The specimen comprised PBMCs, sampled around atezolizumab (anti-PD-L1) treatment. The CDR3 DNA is TGCGCCAGCAGCTTGGGGACTAGTATGAATGAGCAGTTCTTC. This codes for CASSLGTSMNEQFF.